Shown below are 32 T cell receptor beta chains from a single sample sequenced in a study of blood T cell repertoires in COVID-19. Some clones are missing from TCRdb's copy, which holds only in-frame ones; the method was immunoSEQ multiplex PCR. The sample includes some 54,000 clones, over 75% of them seen just once. The sequencing input was peripheral blood. These receptors came from a man between 65 and 85 years old with active COVID-19.

V usage is TRBV20-1 and J usage is TRBJ2-3; 9 nucleotides align to TRBD1. The V gene end was trimmed by 3 bases and the J gene end by 5 bases; junction bases not matched to a gene: 6. The CDR3 extends over 14 amino acids. Germline values: CDR1 DFQATT, CDR2 SNEGSKA (reference sequence). CDR3 region: CSASGQGHGDTQYF. The CDR3 DNA reads as TGCAGTGCTAGTGGACAGGGGCATGGAGATACGCAGTATTTT.

The chain couples TRBV29-1 to TRBJ2-7; TRBD1 matches at 9 bases. The J segment lost 5 bases and the V segment lost 8 bases, leaving 10 bases of the junction unmatched. CDR1 and CDR2 from the germline V gene are SQVTM and ANQGSEA. This CDR3 contains 13 residues. The CDR3 protein is CSTPGQGDHEQYF. CDR3 in DNA: TGCAGCACGCCGGGACAGGGCGACCACGAGCAGTACTTC.

This clone occurred a few times. The chain employs TRBV2 and TRBJ1-3; D is perhaps TRBD1 (5 bases). The V end was cut by 4 bases, the J end by 0 bases, with 7 bases between. The CDR3 is made up of 14 amino acids. Germline CDR1 reads SNHLY; CDR2 reads FYNNEI. CDR3 bases: TGTGCCAGCAGTGTCGGGGGCTCTGGAAACACCATATATTTT. It codes for CASSVGGSGNTIYF.

This chain connects TRBV4-1 to TRBJ2-3, with D hard to call. CDR3 length equals 17 residues. Germline lookup yields CDR1 MGHRA and CDR2 YSYEKL. V lost 0 bases to trimming and J lost 0 bases, with 13 bases between them. CDR3 nucleotides: TGCGCCAGCAGCCAAGATCTGGGCGTGGAAAGCACAGATACGCAGTATTTT. Translating it yields CASSQDLGVESTDTQYF.

J is TRBJ2-3 and V is TRBV9; TRBD2 agrees at 14 bases. The V gene end was trimmed by 0 bases and the J gene end by 2 bases; junction bases not matched to a gene: 8. Germline assignment: CDR1 SGDLS and CDR2 YYNGEE. The CDR3 has 19 amino acids. In DNA form, the CDR3 reads TGTGCCAGCAGCGTAGGCTCTCTGGGACTAGCGGGGGACACAGATACGCAGTATTTT. This gives the protein CASSVGSLGLAGDTDTQYF.

The chain has TRBV7-6 and TRBJ2-7; 7 nucleotides line up with TRBD1. With V trimmed by 4 bases and J by 0 bases, 9 bases remained unmatched. From germline, CDR1 is SGHVS and CDR2 FNYEAQ. This CDR3 comprises 16 residues. The DNA of the CDR3 is TGTGCCAGCAGCTCCAGGACAGGCCTAAGCTCCTACGAGCAGTACTTC. It is translated as CASSSRTGLSSYEQYF.

This rearrangement joins TRBV6-5 to TRBJ2-7; the D gene is possibly TRBD2 (5 bases). V shed 2 bases and J shed 3 bases, with 11 bases lying between them. The CDR3 has 14 amino acids. CDR1 MNHEY and CDR2 SVGAGI come from the germline V gene. CDR3 in DNA: TGTGCCAGCAGTTACGCTGCCGGGGACTACGAGCAGTACTTC. This encodes CASSYAAGDYEQYF.

In its sample, this clone was seen once. The rearrangement joins TRBV2 to TRBJ1-4; D is ambiguous. With 5 bases removed from V and 3 bases from J, the gap between germline ends came to 10 bases. The CDR3 spans 14 residues. In germline, CDR1 is SNHLY, CDR2 FYNNEI. The CDR3 DNA reads TGTGCCAGCAGTCCCCGGGTCTCTAATGAAAAACTGTTTTTT. Protein product: CASSPRVSNEKLFF.

This chain connects TRBV11-2 to TRBJ2-7; D gene unclear. V was clipped by 0 bases and J by 6 bases, with 15 bases between them. CDR1 and CDR2 (germline): SGHAT, FQNNGV. The CDR3 runs 15 residues. The CDR3 here is CASSLDKVSGTEQYF. In DNA form, the CDR3 reads TGTGCCAGCAGCTTAGATAAGGTGTCAGGTACCGAGCAGTACTTC.

The genes are TRBV7-2 and TRBJ2-7, with TRBD2 matching over 16 bases. Germline CDR1 reads SGHTA; CDR2 reads FQGNSA. Trimming took 3 bases from V and 3 from J; bases not matched to a gene: 2. The CDR3 has 16 amino acids. The CDR3 nucleotides read TGTGCCAGCAGCTTGGGACTAGCGGGGGGGATCTACGAGCAGTACTTC. Encoded protein: CASSLGLAGGIYEQYF.

The sample holds one count of this clone. J is TRBJ1-1 and V is TRBV19, with 7 bases aligning to TRBD1. This CDR3 region has 15 residues. Losses at the gene ends were 5 bases for V and 1 base for J; bases not matched to a gene: 7. Germline V lookup: CDR1 LNHDA, CDR2 SQIVND (reference sequence). CDR3 DNA: TGTGCCAGTAGTGTAACCGGGACAGCGAACACTGAAGCTTTCTTT. Its translation is CASSVTGTANTEAFF.

The V and J genes are TRBV9 and TRBJ2-3; 8 bases align to TRBD2. This CDR3 region has 15 residues. V lost 1 base to trimming and J lost 6 bases; unmatched junction nucleotides: 7. Germline assignment: CDR1 SGDLS and CDR2 YYNGEE. DNA of the CDR3: TGTGCCAGCAGCGTAATAAGCGGGGGTTGGGATACGCAGTATTTT. Translated, it gives CASSVISGGWDTQYF.

The chain links TRBV5-1 to TRBJ1-2, with a weak D call TRBD1 (6 bases). CDR1 is SGHRS, CDR2 YFSETQ, per germline. The CDR3 is 13 residues long. The V and J ends lost 0 bases and 5 bases respectively, with 8 bases between them. The CDR3 protein is CASSLERGYGYTF. The CDR3 DNA is TGCGCCAGCAGCTTGGAAAGGGGGTATGGCTACACCTTC.

This rearrangement joins TRBV6-5 to TRBJ1-1; maybe TRBD1 (5 bases). Germline CDR1 MNHEY, CDR2 SVGAGI. V was shortened by 0 bases and J by 4 bases, with 12 bases between the two germline ends. This CDR3 region has 15 residues. CDR3 amino acids: CASSYSGRVSTEAFF. The CDR3 nucleotides are TGTGCCAGCAGTTACTCGGGCAGGGTAAGCACTGAAGCTTTCTTT.

J is TRBJ1-3 and V is TRBV7-9, with D perhaps matching TRBD1 (6 bases). In germline, CDR1 is SEHNR, CDR2 FQNEAQ (reference sequence). V lost 6 bases and J lost 4, with 10 bases in between. The CDR3 has 13 amino acids. The CDR3 loop reads CASSQGPGNTIYF. The CDR3 nucleotides are TGTGCCAGCAGTCAGGGGCCCGGAAACACCATATATTTT.

This chain connects TRBV19 to TRBJ1-2; 9 bases align to TRBD1. V trimming: 5 bases; J trimming: 6 bases; junction bases outside the gene matches: 4. The germline V gene has CDR1 LNHDA and CDR2 SQIVND (reference sequence). This CDR3 region has 13 residues. The CDR3 DNA follows: TGTGCCAGTAGTGTGGACAGGGGACATGGCTACACCTTC. Amino acids: CASSVDRGHGYTF.

V gene TRBV11-2 combines with J gene TRBJ2-5; 7 nucleotides line up with TRBD1. Trimming cost V 5 bases and J 4 bases; bases outside gene matches: 4. CDR3 length equals 13 residues. The germline V gene has CDR1 SGHAT and CDR2 FQNNGV. The CDR3 loop is CASSPGQRETQYF. CDR3 coding DNA: TGTGCCAGCAGCCCGGGACAGCGAGAGACCCAGTACTTC. The entire variable domain, with the rest obtained from reference TRBV11-2 and TRBJ2-5, is as follows: EAGVAQSPRYKIIEKRQSVAFWCNPISGHATLYWYQQILGQGPKLLIQFQNNGVVDDSQLPKDRFSAERLKGVDSTLKIQPAKLEDSAVYLCASSPGQRETQYFGPGTRLLVL.

V usage is TRBV7-2 and J usage is TRBJ2-7; 7 bases map to TRBD2. Germline CDR1 SGHTA, CDR2 FQGNSA. The CDR3 sequence is 13 residues long. J was trimmed by 5 bases and V by 5 bases; bases with no gene match: 6. The CDR3 nucleotides are TGTGCCAGCAGCCGGGACTATTCCCACGAGCAGTACTTC. Its translation is CASSRDYSHEQYF.

In this sample, this clone turned up a few times. The chain has TRBV7-8 and TRBJ2-7; possible D gene TRBD1, 5 bases. Germline CDR1 is SGHVS and CDR2 is FQNEAQ. The germline V and J ends were trimmed by 3 bases and 0 bases, with 12 bases remaining between them. The CDR3 covers 15 residues. CDR3 protein: CASSFGPGASYEQYF. For the CDR3, the DNA is TGTGCCAGCAGCTTCGGTCCTGGGGCCTCCTACGAGCAGTACTTC.

The V and J genes are TRBV30 and TRBJ1-5; 9 positions agree with TRBD1. This CDR3 is built from 18 residues. The germline CDR1 and CDR2 sequences are GTSNPN and SVGIG (reference sequence). Germline trimming cut 5 bases from V and 2 bases from J; bases unmatched to any gene: 16. The DNA for the CDR3 is TGTGCCTGGTCGCGGACCGGGACAGGGCGTTTTGGCAATCAGCCCCAGCATTTT. Its translation is CAWSRTGTGRFGNQPQHF. The whole variable domain, remainder taken from reference TRBV30 and TRBJ1-5, is SQTIHQWPATLVQPVGSPLSLECTVEGTSNPNLYWYRQAAGRGLQLLFYSVGIGQISSEVPQNLSASRPQDRQFILSSKKLLLSDSGFYLCAWSRTGTGRFGNQPQHFGDGTRLSIL.

The chain combines TRBV3-1 (or the pseudogene TRBV3-2) with TRBJ2-3, with 9 bases fitting TRBD2. CDR1 is LGHDT and CDR2 is YNNKEL in the germline V gene (reference sequence). Losses at the gene ends were 3 bases for V and 4 bases for J; bases not matched to a gene: 5. The CDR3 extends over 15 amino acids. As DNA, the CDR3 is TGTGCCAGCAGCCAGCGGGGGGGCCTTCCAGATACGCAGTATTTT. It translates to CASSQRGGLPDTQYF.

The J gene is TRBJ1-5, the V gene TRBV7-3, with D possibly being TRBD1 (5 bases). Trimming left V 5 bases short and J 0 bases short, with 14 bases between. Germline CDR1 reads SGHTA; CDR2 reads FQGTGA. This CDR3 region has 16 residues. CDR3 DNA: TGTGCCAGCAGCGAATCAAGACAGTTTAGCAATCAGCCCCAGCATTTT. Its protein product is CASSESRQFSNQPQHF.

The chain joins TRBV27 to TRBJ1-5; D is undetermined. The CDR3 runs 15 residues. The V gene's germline CDR1 is MNHEY and CDR2 SMNVEV (reference sequence). V lost 7 bases to trimming and J lost 7 bases, with 20 bases between them. CDR3 in amino acids: CASTPSGSPPQPQHF. The CDR3 bases are TGTGCCAGCACCCCCTCCGGGTCCCCCCCACAGCCCCAGCATTTT.

This chain joins TRBV5-1 and TRBJ2-3; a possible D gene is TRBD2 (6 bases). The CDR3 covers 15 residues. V lost 5 bases and J lost 1, with 14 bases in between. Germline CDR1 is SGHRS and CDR2 is YFSETQ. The DNA for the CDR3 is TGCGCCAGCAGGTCTGGGGCGGGGCGCACAGATACGCAGTATTTT. Its protein product is CASRSGAGRTDTQYF.

The chain uses TRBV12-3 or TRBV12-4 and TRBJ1-2; tentative D call: TRBD1 (5 bases). This CDR3 comprises 13 residues. The V end was cut by 6 bases, the J end by 8 bases, with 16 bases between. In nucleotides, the CDR3 is TGTGCCAGCAGCTATCGGTCAGGGTCCGGCTACACCTTC. It codes for CASSYRSGSGYTF.

CDR3 sequence reads: CAISEGLARGETQYF. The CDR3 DNA follows: TGTGCCATCAGTGAGGGACTAGCTAGGGGAGAGACCCAGTACTTC. The rearrangement joins TRBV10-3 to TRBJ2-5, with TRBD2 matching over 8 bases. Germline V gives CDR1 ENHRY, CDR2 SYGVKD. Losses at the gene ends were 2 bases for V and 4 bases for J; bases not matched to a gene: 6. The CDR3 spans 15 residues.

This chain connects TRBV6-2 or TRBV6-3 to TRBJ1-2, with 7 bases aligning to TRBD1. CDR3 size: 14 residues. The V gene end was trimmed by 6 bases and the J gene end by 5 bases; junction bases not matched to a gene: 9. Germline lookup yields CDR1 MNHEY and CDR2 SVGEGT. The CDR3 sequence: CASSRAGTVYGYTF. DNA of the CDR3: TGTGCCAGCAGCCGGGCCGGGACAGTGTATGGCTACACCTTC.

The chain couples TRBV4-2 to TRBJ2-2, with 9 nucleotides matching TRBD2. CDR3 length equals 16 residues. The germline V gene has CDR1 LGHNA and CDR2 YNFKEQ. Unmatched junction bases numbered 9, after V lost 4 bases and J lost 6 bases. The CDR3 region has the DNA TGTGCCAGCAGCCCCGAGGGCGGGGGGGCATCCGGGGAGCTGTTTTTT. This codes for CASSPEGGGASGELFF.

J is TRBJ1-4 and V is TRBV18; D possibly corresponds to TRBD1 (6 bases). Germline CDR1 reads KGHSH; CDR2 reads LQKENI. This CDR3 spans 14 amino acids. V was clipped by 3 bases and J by 2 bases, with 7 bases between them. In nucleotides, the CDR3 is TGTGCCAGCTCACCCACAGGGACTAATGAAAAACTGTTTTTT. This sequence encodes CASSPTGTNEKLFF.

The V gene is TRBV4-1, the J gene TRBJ2-2; 11 bases agree with TRBD1. Germline values: CDR1 MGHRA, CDR2 YSYEKL. J was trimmed by 7 bases and V by 3 bases; bases with no gene match: 7. The CDR3 loop spans 16 amino acids. CDR3 in amino acids: CASSQGPDRGHGELFF. The CDR3, as DNA: TGCGCCAGCAGCCAGGGCCCGGACAGGGGGCACGGGGAGCTGTTTTTT.

The chain couples TRBV6-6 to TRBJ2-5, with 7 bases matching TRBD1. This CDR3 is built from 15 residues. V lost 5 bases and J lost 7; bases outside the gene matches: 13. Per germline, CDR1 MNHNY and CDR2 SVGAGI (reference sequence). CDR3: CASSPPGQPRGTQYF. The CDR3, as DNA: TGTGCCAGCAGTCCTCCGGGACAGCCTCGGGGGACCCAGTACTTC.

This clone was found a few times. V gene TRBV19 combines with J gene TRBJ1-6, with TRBD1 matching 7 bases. V was clipped by 4 bases and J by 8 bases; unmatched bases: 8. Looked up from germline, CDR1 is LNHDA and CDR2 is SQIVND (reference sequence). The CDR3 runs to 15 residues. DNA of the CDR3: TGTGCCAGTAGTACATATTCTACAGGGGATTCACCCCTCCACTTT. Its protein is CASSTYSTGDSPLHF. Full variable domain (remainder filled in from reference TRBV19 and TRBJ1-6): DGGITQSPKYLFRKEGQNVTLSCEQNLNHDAMYWYRQDPGQGLRLIYYSQIVNDFQKGDIAEGYSVSREKKESFPLTVTSAQKNPTAFYLCASSTYSTGDSPLHFGNGTRLTVT.